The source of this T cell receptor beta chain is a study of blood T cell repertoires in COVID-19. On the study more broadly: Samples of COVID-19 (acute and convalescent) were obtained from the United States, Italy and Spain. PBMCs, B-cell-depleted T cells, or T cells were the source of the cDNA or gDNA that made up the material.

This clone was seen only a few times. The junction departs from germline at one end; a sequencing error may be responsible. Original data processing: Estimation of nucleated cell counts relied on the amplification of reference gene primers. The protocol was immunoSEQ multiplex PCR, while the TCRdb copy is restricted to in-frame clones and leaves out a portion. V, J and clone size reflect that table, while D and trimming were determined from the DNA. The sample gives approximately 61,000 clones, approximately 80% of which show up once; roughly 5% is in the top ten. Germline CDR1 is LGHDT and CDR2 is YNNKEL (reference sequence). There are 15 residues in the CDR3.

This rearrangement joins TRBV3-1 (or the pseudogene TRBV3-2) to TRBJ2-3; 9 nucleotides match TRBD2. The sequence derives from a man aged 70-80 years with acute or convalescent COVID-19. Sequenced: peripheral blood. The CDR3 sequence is CASSQAGTSRDTQYF. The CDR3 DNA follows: TGTGCCAGCAGCCAAGCGGGGACTAGCAGAGATACGCAGTATTTT.